The 8 T cell receptor beta chains presented below share a single source sample, sequenced in a study of T cells in Graves' hyperthyroidism and ophthalmopathy. Amplified TCR beta CDR3 regions derived from RNA transcripts. A first-round RT-PCR of the TCR CDR3 used the HTBI primer set. In TCRdb, the multiplex PCR reads were re-called with MiXCR into one record per CDR3 protein. Here the sample spans fewer than 550,000 distinct CDR3 sequences, around 24% being singletons. Sequenced input: blood. These receptors all come from a woman aged 25 to 39 with Graves' ophthalmopathy.

The CDR3 here is CASTPRTHGNTIYF. For the CDR3, the DNA is TGTGCCAGTACTCCAAGAACCCATGGAAACACCATATATTTT. The chain links TRBV19 to TRBJ1-3; no firm D call. Trimming took 7 bases from V and 3 from J, leaving 13 bases between them. The germline gives CDR1 LNHDA, CDR2 SQIVND (reference sequence). The CDR3 spans 14 residues.

This clonotype was detected ten times or more. The rearrangement uses TRBV7-9 and TRBJ2-5, with TRBD1 matching over 7 bases. V shed 2 bases and J 4 bases; nucleotides not matched to a gene: 7. Per germline, CDR1 SEHNR and CDR2 FQNEAQ (reference sequence). CDR3 length: 15 amino acids. The CDR3 DNA follows: TGTGCCAGCAGCTTAAGGACAGGTCAGGGAGAGACCCAGTACTTC. This translates into CASSLRTGQGETQYF.

This clonotype has more than one count but fewer than ten. The V and J genes are TRBV3-1 and TRBJ2-7, with 7 bases fitting TRBD2. Trimming at V came to 2 bases and at J to 5 bases, leaving 6 bases not matched to a gene. The CDR3 consists of 14 residues. Germline assignment: CDR1 LGHDT and CDR2 YNNKEL (reference sequence). Here the CDR3 DNA reads TGTGCCAGCAGCCAAAACCAGGCGGGAGACGAGCAGTACTTC. Translating it yields CASSQNQAGDEQYF.

In its sample, this clonotype was seen many times. V usage is TRBV28 and J usage is TRBJ2-7; 11 nucleotides align to TRBD2. The V and J ends lost 6 bases and 4 bases, in that order; junction bases with no gene match: 5. This CDR3 is built from 14 residues. Germline loops: CDR1 MDHEN, CDR2 SYDVKM. CDR3 in DNA: TGTGCCAGCAGGAGGACTAGCGGGCGATACGAGCAGTACTTC. Protein: CASRRTSGRYEQYF.

The chain carries TRBV28 and TRBJ2-5; 7 positions agree with TRBD2. V dropped 7 bases and J dropped 5; count of bases not matched to a gene: 13. The CDR3 contains 15 residues. In germline, CDR1 is MDHEN, CDR2 SYDVKM. The CDR3 DNA follows: TGTGCCAGCACGGATTGGCAGGACGGGGGGGAGACCCAGTACTTC. This translates into CASTDWQDGGETQYF.

This clonotype has a count of ten or more. This sequence joins TRBV7-2 and TRBJ2-7, with D possibly being TRBD2 (6 bases). The CDR3 spans 14 residues. V lost 0 bases to trimming and J lost 4 bases, with 10 bases between them. Looked up from germline, CDR1 is SGHTA and CDR2 is FQGNSA. CDR3 DNA: TGTGCCAGCAGCTTAGCTCGGGGAGGTTACGAGCAGTACTTC. Protein: CASSLARGGYEQYF.

This clonotype has a count of ten or more. The chain employs TRBV5-1 and TRBJ2-5; TRBD1 might be the D (5 bases). V was shortened by 4 bases and J by 4 bases, with 5 bases between the two germline ends. Germline lookup yields CDR1 SGHRS and CDR2 YFSETQ. This CDR3 spans 11 amino acids. For the CDR3, the DNA is TGCGCCAGCAGCGGGGCAGAGACCCAGTACTTC. Protein product: CASSGAETQYF.

This chain uses TRBV19 with TRBJ1-2, with 7 bases fitting TRBD1. The trim removed 5 bases at V and 0 bases at J, leaving 6 bases unmatched. The CDR3 is 15 residues long. Germline-derived CDR1 and CDR2 are LNHDA and SQIVND (reference sequence). The CDR3 reads CASSVRTGANYGYTF. The CDR3 nucleotides are TGTGCCAGTAGTGTTCGGACAGGAGCTAACTATGGCTACACCTTC.